Described below is a single T cell receptor (beta chain) sequence and its context. The data were taken from a study of a mutant IDH1 vaccine in newly diagnosed glioma. With 6 bases removed from V and 8 bases from J, the gap between germline ends came to 16 bases. This CDR3 is built from 14 residues. The germline gives CDR1 MNHEY, CDR2 SMNVEV (reference sequence). The data were produced by immunoSEQ multiplex PCR, yet TCRdb's version contains in-frame clones alone and is incomplete. The table has approximately 16,000 clones, about 95% seen once. Time point denoted: baseline, week 1 (first vaccination visit). Treatment reported: pre-vaccination baseline after standard-of-care therapy.

The sequenced sample was peripheral blood mononuclear cells (PBMCs), obtained from a glioma patient treated with radiotherapy, temozolomide or both. The chain carries TRBV27 and TRBJ1-4; TRBD1 is a possible D gene (6 bases). This clonotype was sampled from a woman between 18 and 29 years old with glioma. Some clones in this sample may be carry-over from other donors' samples. DNA for the CDR3: TGTGCCAGCAGATTTACAGGGTCGGCAGAAAAACTGTTTTTT. It translates to CASRFTGSAEKLFF.